Below, one T cell receptor (beta chain) is given with its context. V was cut by 4 bases and J by 0 bases, with 13 bases left in between. The CDR3 is 16 residues long. From germline, CDR1 is SGHTA and CDR2 FQGNSA. The entry originates in a study of blood T cell repertoires in COVID-19. Only in-frame clones appear in the TCRdb table, and some are missing; sequencing was by immunoSEQ multiplex PCR. This table has fewer than 450,000 clones, 90% to 95% appearing once. The specimen sequenced was peripheral blood. The chain joins TRBV7-2 to TRBJ2-1; the D gene is possibly TRBD1 (5 bases). The sequence came from a woman younger than 35 who had recovered from COVID-19. The CDR3 sequence is CASSSRTTNSYNEQFF. For the CDR3, the DNA is TGTGCCAGCAGCTCTAGGACAACCAACTCCTACAATGAGCAGTTCTTC.